Given below is one T cell receptor (beta chain) in context. These data come from a study of blood T cell repertoires in COVID-19. Whole-study context: The study drew acute and convalescent COVID-19 samples from the United States, Italy and Spain.

TCRdb's copy holds only in-frame clones and misses some; the assay was immunoSEQ multiplex PCR. The sample records some 200,000 clones, 75% to 80% being singletons. Germline V gene data show CDR1 as WSHSY and CDR2 as SAAADI. CDR3 length: 14 residues. Trimming removed 0 bases from V and 5 bases from J; junction bases left unmatched: 1. The specimen was peripheral blood. The rearrangement joins TRBV10-2 to TRBJ2-3; 8 nucleotides line up with TRBD2. The sequence came from a woman aged 70 to 79 with acute or convalescent COVID-19. The CDR3 nucleotides are TGCGCCAGCAGTGAGTCCCTAGCGGGAGATACGCAGTATTTT. Translating it yields CASSESLAGDTQYF.